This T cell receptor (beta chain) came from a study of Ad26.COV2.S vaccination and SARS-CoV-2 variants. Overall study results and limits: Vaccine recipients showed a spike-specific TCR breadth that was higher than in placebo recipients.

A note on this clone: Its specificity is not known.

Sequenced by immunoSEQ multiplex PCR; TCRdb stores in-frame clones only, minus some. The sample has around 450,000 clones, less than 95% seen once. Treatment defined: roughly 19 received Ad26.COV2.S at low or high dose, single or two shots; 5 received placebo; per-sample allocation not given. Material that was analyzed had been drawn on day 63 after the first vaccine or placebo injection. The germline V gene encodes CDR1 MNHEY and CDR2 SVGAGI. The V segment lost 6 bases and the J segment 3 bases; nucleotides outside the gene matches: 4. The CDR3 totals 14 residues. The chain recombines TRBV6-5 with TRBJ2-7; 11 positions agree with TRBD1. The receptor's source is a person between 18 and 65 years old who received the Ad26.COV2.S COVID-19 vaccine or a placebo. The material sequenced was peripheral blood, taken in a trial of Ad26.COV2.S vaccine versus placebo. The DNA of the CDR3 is TGTGCCAGCAGGACCGGGACAGGGGGCTACGAGCAGTACTTC. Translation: CASRTGTGGYEQYF.